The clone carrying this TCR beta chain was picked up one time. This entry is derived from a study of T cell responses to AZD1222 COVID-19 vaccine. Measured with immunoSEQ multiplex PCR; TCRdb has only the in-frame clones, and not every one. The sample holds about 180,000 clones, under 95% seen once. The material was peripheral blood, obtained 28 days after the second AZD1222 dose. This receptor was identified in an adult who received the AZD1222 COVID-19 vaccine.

CDR3 in amino acids: CASSLAGGPGEQYF. The CDR3 region has the DNA TGTGCCAGCAGCTTAGCGGGGGGGCCGGGGGAGCAGTACTTC. The chain links TRBV7-8 to TRBJ2-7; perhaps TRBD2 as D (7 bases). Germline values: CDR1 SGHVS, CDR2 FQNEAQ. Trimming took 0 bases from V and 7 from J, leaving 13 bases between them. The CDR3 is 14 residues long.